The next 18 T cell receptor beta chains were all read from a single sample in a study of T cell responses to AZD1222 COVID-19 vaccine. TCRdb's table, derived via immunoSEQ multiplex PCR, lists solely in-frame clones and lacks some. The sample carries 120,000 or so clones, about 92% recorded once. The sequenced sample was peripheral blood, obtained on day 0 of MenACWY control vaccination. These receptors originate from an adult in good health.

V usage is TRBV6-1 and J usage is TRBJ2-3, with D possibly being TRBD1 or TRBD2 (5 bases each). Per germline, CDR1 MNHNS and CDR2 SASEGT. V lost 2 bases to trimming and J lost 2 bases, with 14 bases between them. The CDR3 spans 16 residues. CDR3 DNA: TGTGCCAGCAGTGAATGGGGACCGACAGACACAGATACGCAGTATTTT. Its translation is CASSEWGPTDTDTQYF.

The J gene is TRBJ1-2, the V gene TRBV6-1, with a weak D call TRBD1 (5 bases). Germline V gives CDR1 MNHNS, CDR2 SASEGT. Trimming removed 2 bases at V and 2 bases at J, with 6 bases between. The length of the CDR3 is 13 residues. CDR3: CASSEQGNYGYTF. The CDR3 coding sequence is TGTGCCAGCAGTGAACAGGGAAACTATGGCTACACCTTC.

The V call is TRBV6-2 or TRBV6-3, the J call TRBJ2-7, with D hard to call. Germline V gene data show CDR1 as MNHEY and CDR2 as SVGEGT. Trimming pared 2 bases from V and 3 bases from J, leaving 14 bases between. This CDR3 region has 15 residues. CDR3 region: CASSYGQAPIYEQYF. In DNA form, the CDR3 reads TGTGCCAGCAGTTACGGGCAGGCTCCTATCTACGAGCAGTACTTC.

CDR3 amino acids: CASIPTVLGKGNTIYF. The DNA of the CDR3 is TGTGCCAGCATCCCAACAGTTTTAGGAAAAGGAAACACCATATATTTT. This chain uses TRBV27 with TRBJ1-3; D is undetermined. V was shortened by 7 bases and J by 4 bases, with 20 bases between the two germline ends. Germline values: CDR1 MNHEY, CDR2 SMNVEV (reference sequence). CDR3 length: 16 amino acids.

V usage is TRBV10-3 and J usage is TRBJ2-5; TRBD1 might be the D (6 bases). V was cut by 7 bases and J by 0 bases, with 9 bases left in between. The germline gives CDR1 ENHRY, CDR2 SYGVKD. This CDR3 has 13 residues. The CDR3 sequence: CAITDRNQETQYF. CDR3 DNA sequence: TGTGCCATCACCGACAGGAACCAAGAGACCCAGTACTTC.

J is TRBJ2-1 and V is TRBV24-1; D might be TRBD2 (5 bases). Germline CDR1 is KGHDR and CDR2 is SFDVKD. V was cut by 4 bases and J by 10 bases, with 13 bases left in between. This CDR3 spans 13 amino acids. CDR3 sequence (DNA): TGTGCCACCAGTGAGATCGGGATTACCGAGCAGTTCTTC. Amino acids: CATSEIGITEQFF.

V is TRBV6-5 and J is TRBJ2-5; 10 bases map to TRBD2. CDR1 is MNHEY, CDR2 SVGAGI, per germline. The trim removed 8 bases at V and 1 base at J, leaving 4 bases unmatched. The CDR3 spans 14 residues. The CDR3 reads CASLAGGPQETQYF. CDR3 sequence (DNA): TGTGCCAGCTTAGCGGGGGGCCCCCAAGAGACCCAGTACTTC.

CDR3 sequence: CASRNHRGIYEKLFF. CDR3 DNA sequence: TGTGCCAGCAGAAATCACAGGGGGATTTATGAAAAACTGTTTTTT. The chain uses TRBV6-5 and TRBJ1-4, with 8 positions matching TRBD1. J gave up 6 bases and V 6 bases, and 9 bases lay outside the gene matches. Germline V gives CDR1 MNHEY, CDR2 SVGAGI. The CDR3 is 15 residues long.

This clone was detected once. The chain joins TRBV5-1 to TRBJ2-7, with 10 bases fitting TRBD1. Trimming at V came to 3 bases and at J to 1 base, leaving 10 bases not matched to a gene. Germline V gene data show CDR1 as SGHRS and CDR2 as YFSETQ. The length of the CDR3 is 17 residues. The CDR3 DNA sequence: TGCGCCAGCAGCTCTCAACCGGGACAGGGGAAGTCCTACGAGCAGTACGTC. Its translation is CASSSQPGQGKSYEQYV.

In this sample, this clone turned up once. V and J are TRBV18 and TRBJ2-7, with 8 bases identical to TRBD1. V was clipped by 3 bases and J by 6 bases; unmatched bases: 7. This CDR3 contains 14 residues. Germline loops: CDR1 KGHSH, CDR2 LQKENI. CDR3: CASSPATGGFEQYV. The DNA for the CDR3 is TGTGCCAGCTCACCTGCCACAGGGGGGTTCGAGCAGTACGTC.

The chain links TRBV15 to TRBJ1-2; D unresolved. This CDR3 has 18 residues. Trimming cost V 1 base and J 2 bases, with 20 bases left between them. Germline V gives CDR1 LNHNV, CDR2 YYDKDF (reference sequence). CDR3 coding DNA: TGTGCCACCAGCAGAGTGAAGACGGCCGTGGGGTTGAACTATGGCTACACCTTC. Amino acids: CATSRVKTAVGLNYGYTF.

The gene calls are TRBV3-1 (or the pseudogene TRBV3-2) and TRBJ2-2; 7 positions match TRBD1. Germline V gene sequence: CDR1 LGHDT, CDR2 YNNKEL (reference sequence). V trimming: 2 bases; J trimming: 0 bases; junction bases outside the gene matches: 3. This CDR3 contains 16 residues. The CDR3 loop reads CASSQIGGANTGELFF. DNA for the CDR3: TGTGCCAGCAGCCAAATAGGGGGCGCGAACACCGGGGAGCTGTTTTTT.

The chain joins TRBV27 to TRBJ2-1; D gene ambiguous. V lost 6 bases, J lost 2 bases, and 8 bases lay in between. Germline V gene data show CDR1 as MNHEY and CDR2 as SMNVEV (reference sequence). The CDR3 loop spans 13 amino acids. The CDR3: CASSWGPYNEQFF. CDR3 nucleotides: TGTGCCAGCAGCTGGGGTCCCTACAATGAGCAGTTCTTC.

The chain is built from TRBV6-5 and TRBJ1-6; the D gene is possibly TRBD1 (6 bases). CDR3 length equals 15 residues. Trimming left V 7 bases short and J 6 bases short, with 16 bases between. The V gene's germline CDR1 is MNHEY and CDR2 SVGAGI. CDR3 nucleotides: TGTGCCAGCACCCGCGGACAGCCTAGTAATTCACCCCTCCACTTT. As protein: CASTRGQPSNSPLHF.

The chain combines TRBV5-6 with TRBJ1-4, with D perhaps matching TRBD1 (5 bases). Germline CDR1 and CDR2: SGHDT and YYEEEE. The CDR3 is 17 amino acids. With 4 bases removed from V and 4 bases from J, the gap between germline ends came to 20 bases. Here the CDR3 reads CASSPKTEHRLNEKLFF. The CDR3 bases are TGTGCCAGCAGCCCGAAGACAGAGCACAGGCTTAATGAAAAACTGTTTTTT.

V is TRBV6-6 and J is TRBJ2-7; 8 nucleotides agree with TRBD1. Germline V lookup: CDR1 MNHNY, CDR2 SVGAGI (reference sequence). The CDR3 has 15 residues. Trimming cost V 5 bases and J 0 bases; bases outside gene matches: 6. The CDR3 loop is CASSNRQGSSYEQYV. CDR3 nucleotides: TGTGCCAGCAGTAACAGACAGGGGTCCTCCTACGAGCAGTACGTC.

The gene calls are TRBV10-3 and TRBJ2-5; D remains ambiguous. This CDR3 contains 16 residues. The V gene's germline CDR1 is ENHRY and CDR2 SYGVKD. Trimming took off 0 bases at V and 2 bases at J, with 13 bases between the two ends. The CDR3 region is CAISESSGGKQETQYF. CDR3 coding DNA: TGTGCCATCAGTGAGTCGAGTGGCGGAAAGCAAGAGACCCAGTACTTC.

The rearrangement links TRBV6-5 to TRBJ1-6; 8 bases match TRBD1. J lost 9 bases, V lost 6 bases, and 7 bases had no gene match. CDR3 size: 14 residues. Germline-derived CDR1 and CDR2 are MNHEY and SVGAGI. CDR3 in DNA: TGTGCCAGCAGCAAGGACAGGGATGGTTCACCCCTCCACTTT. Translated: CASSKDRDGSPLHF.